This note documents a single T cell receptor (beta chain) sequence. Investigators isolated RNA and reverse transcribed it into cDNA to act as the sequencing template. Profiling relied on immunoSEQ multiplex PCR, and the TCRdb table lists in-frame clones only, not all of them. The repertoire holds 95,000 to 150,000 clones, with around 45% as singletons. This record belongs to a study of CD8+ T cells in alopecia areata. V shed 8 bases and J 8 bases; nucleotides not matched to a gene: 10. The CDR3 runs 14 residues. Germline CDR1 reads MGHRA; CDR2 reads YSYEKL. The sample consisted of NKG2D-low CD8+ T cells sorted from blood. V usage is TRBV4-1 and J usage is TRBJ2-5, with 11 bases that match TRBD2. The source of this sequence is a human donor with alopecia areata. This CDR3 reads CASGPGTSGTTQYF. The CDR3 region has the DNA TGCGCCAGCGGGCCGGGGACTAGCGGCACAACCCAGTACTTC.